This T cell receptor beta chain appears in the sequencing data of a study of beta chain features in type 1 diabetes. About this clone itself: Its antigen remains unidentified.

Germline values: CDR1 MNHNS, CDR2 SASEGT. This CDR3 has 17 amino acids. The V gene lost 0 bases and the J gene lost 0 bases, with 9 bases spanning the gap. Via the markers CD45RO/CCR7/CD25/CD127/CD95/CD27, stem cell-like memory, regulatory, central memory and naive CD4+ cells were sorted. The isolated RNA, all of it, was reverse transcribed, so expressed TCRB transcripts were what got sequenced. The table came from immunoSEQ multiplex PCR; TCRdb's copy has only in-frame clones and leaves some out. Here the sample spans about 740,000 clones, roughly 13% being singletons. Whole-study findings and limits: The study found fewer insertions and more deletions at VDJ junctions in type 1 diabetes patients. Because the template was cDNA, high-expressing cells might be over-represented. Equally in patients and controls, PCR might preferentially amplify shorter templates. All four CD4+ subsets of Type 1 diabetes patients contained TCRB CDR3s that were moderately but significantly shorter.

What was sequenced was naive CD4+ T cells from blood. This chain links TRBV6-1 with TRBJ1-6; no firm D call. This clonotype was obtained from a young man with type 1 diabetes. DNA of the CDR3: TGTGCCAGCAGTGAAGCAGCTCTGAGCTCCTATAATTCACCCCTCCACTTT. Translated: CASSEAALSSYNSPLHF.